Listed below are T cell receptor beta chains from one sample, sequenced in a study of shared clonotypes between healthy human individuals. Sequencing was performed with immunoSEQ multiplex PCR; in TCRdb, only in-frame clones are kept and a portion is missing. The sample has 500,000 to 700,000 clones, around 95% seen once. Sequenced: naive CD8+ T cells sorted from blood. Receptors originate from a woman aged 25 to 39 in good health. Both conserved end residues are part of each CDR3. D genes are given only for firm matches. Clone sizes are given selectively: once, few, many, or a class where the clone is expanded.

>TRBJ2-1|TRBV7-8|TRBD1|NA
CASSLGQGIKVSEQFF
TGTGCCAGCAGCTTAGGACAGGGGATAAAGGTCAGTGAGCAGTTCTTC
>TRBJ2-7|TRBV19|NA|NA
CASSIDLEADGAEQYF
TGTGCCAGTAGTATAGATCTCGAGGCAGACGGAGCCGAGCAGTACTTC
>TRBJ2-1|TRBV19|TRBD2|NA
CASSPGTSQGEQFF
TGTGCCAGTAGCCCTGGGACTAGCCAGGGGGAGCAGTTCTTC
>TRBJ2-1|TRBV18|NA|NA
CASSITYNEQFF
TGTGCCAGCTCAATTACCTACAATGAGCAGTTCTTC
>TRBJ2-7|TRBV9|NA|NA
CASSGGSGEQYF
TGTGCCAGCAGCGGTGGTTCGGGCGAGCAGTACTTC
>TRBJ2-7|TRBV6-1|NA|NA
CASREGPLSYEQYF
TGTGCCAGCAGGGAGGGACCATTATCCTACGAGCAGTACTTC
>TRBJ1-2|TRBV7-9|NA|NA
CASSLGGGGGGYTF
TGTGCCAGCAGCTTAGGGGGAGGAGGAGGCGGCTACACCTTC
>TRBJ2-2|TRBV12-5|TRBD2|NA
CASGPSGRAGTGELFF
TGTGCTAGTGGTCCTAGCGGGAGGGCCGGCACCGGGGAGCTGTTTTTT
>TRBJ2-1|TRBV19|TRBD2|once
CASSSEPGTSTQLTYNEQFF
TGTGCCAGTAGTAGCGAACCCGGGACTAGCACCCAACTAACCTACAATGAGCAGTTCTTC
>TRBJ2-7|TRBV11-2|NA|NA
CASSPGTSYEQYF
TGTGCCAGCAGCCCCGGGACATCCTACGAGCAGTACTTC
>TRBJ2-1|TRBV4-1|TRBD2|NA
CASSPRFGGSEQFF
TGCGCCAGCAGCCCGCGGTTCGGGGGGTCGGAGCAGTTCTTC
>TRBJ2-7|TRBV19|NA|once
CALGPIPWSTYEQYF
TGTGCCCTGGGTCCAATCCCATGGTCCACCTACGAGCAGTACTTC
>TRBJ2-2|TRBV19|NA|NA
CASSIGPGRNTGELFF
TGTGCCAGTAGTATCGGCCCGGGGCGGAACACCGGGGAGCTGTTTTTT
>TRBJ2-1|TRBV28|TRBD2|NA
CASSTPQEREASNEQFF
TGTGCCAGCAGTACCCCCCAGGAGCGGGAGGCCTCCAATGAGCAGTTCTTC
>TRBJ2-3|TRBV5-4|NA|NA
CASSEMDTQYF
TGTGCCAGCAGCGAGATGGATACGCAGTATTTT
>TRBJ2-7|TRBV5-6|NA|NA
CASSLWRGDPYEQYF
TGTGCCAGCAGCTTGTGGCGCGGGGACCCCTACGAGCAGTACTTC
>TRBJ2-3|TRBV5-1|NA|NA
CASSRSISDTQYF
TGCGCCAGCTCCCGGAGTATCTCAGATACGCAGTATTTT
>TRBJ1-1|TRBV15|NA|NA
CATSRGGVATEAFF
TGTGCCACCAGCAGAGGGGGGGTGGCCACTGAAGCTTTCTTT
>TRBJ2-7|TRBV7-2|NA|NA
CASSFTQGHYYEQYF
TGTGCCAGCAGCTTTACGCAGGGACACTACTACGAGCAGTACTTC
>TRBJ2-1|TRBV29-1|TRBD2|NA
CSVAPGGTEYNEQFF
TGCAGCGTTGCACCGGGGGGGACGGAATACAATGAGCAGTTCTTC
>TRBJ1-2|TRBV25-1|NA|NA
CASSDQGGYGYTF
TGTGCCAGCAGTGACCAGGGTGGCTATGGCTACACCTTC
>TRBJ2-1|TRBV14|NA|few
CASSQGARYNEQFF
TGTGCCAGCAGCCAAGGGGCCCGTTACAATGAGCAGTTCTTC
>TRBJ2-1|TRBV27|NA|once
CASRVGTYTYNEQFF
TGTGCCAGCAGGGTCGGGACCTACACCTACAATGAGCAGTTCTTC
>TRBJ1-1|TRBV7-2|NA|NA
CASSAQNGANTEAFF
TGTGCCAGCAGCGCCCAGAACGGGGCCAACACTGAAGCTTTCTTT
>TRBJ2-7|TRBV7-8|NA|NA
CASSPQAGAYEQYF
TGTGCCAGCAGCCCCCAGGCAGGAGCCTACGAGCAGTACTTC
>TRBJ1-4|TRBV19|NA|NA
CASSDLISATNEKLFF
TGTGCCAGTAGTGACCTTATTTCAGCAACTAATGAAAAACTGTTTTTT